The 19 T cell receptor beta chains below were found in one sample sequenced in a study of T-cell memory formation after mild COVID-19. Using its own MiXCR run on the 5' RACE reads, TCRdb lists one record per CDR3 protein. Of 90,000 to 120,000 distinct CDR3 sequences in the sample, 14% are singletons; the top ten hold roughly 40%. The sequenced sample consisted of PBMCs or a T cell subset sorted from them (not recorded which). These receptors were obtained from a man between 18 and 35 years old who had mild COVID-19 (a few samples of this study predate the infection). Cell type and time point are not known.

This clonotype was seen only a few times. This chain joins TRBV5-5 and TRBJ1-2; perhaps TRBD1 as D (6 bases). Germline CDR1 reads SGHKS; CDR2 reads YYEKEE (reference sequence). The V end lost 3 bases, the J end lost 1 base, and 13 bases lay between the germline ends. The CDR3 runs to 15 residues. CDR3 DNA: TGTGCCAGCAGCTCGTGGACAGCACTTAACTATGGCTACACCTTC. This sequence encodes CASSSWTALNYGYTF. Using reference TRBV5-5 and TRBJ1-2 for the parts outside the CDR3, the full variable domain is DAGVTQSPTHLIKTRGQQVTLRCSPISGHKSVSWYQQVLGQGPQFIFQYYEKEERGRGNFPDRFSARQFPNYSSELNVNALLLGDSALYLCASSSWTALNYGYTFGSGTRLTVV.

The chain uses TRBV19 and TRBJ1-6; D remains unclear. This CDR3 spans 15 amino acids. The ends were cut back, 3 bases at V and 6 bases at J, with 12 bases in the middle. Germline V lookup: CDR1 LNHDA, CDR2 SQIVND (reference sequence). The CDR3 region is CASSILSRINSPLHF. The CDR3, as DNA: TGTGCCAGTAGTATTCTATCAAGGATTAATTCACCCCTCCACTTT.

This clonotype was counted many times. This chain joins TRBV6-2 or TRBV6-3 and TRBJ1-1; D unresolved. Trimming shortened V by 6 bases and J by 6 bases, and 5 bases separated the two germline ends. The CDR3 length is 10 residues. Per germline, CDR1 MNHEY and CDR2 SVGEGT. CDR3 nucleotides: TGTGCCAGCAGAGGAGCTGAAGCTTTCTTT. This translates into CASRGAEAFF.

The sample holds a few counts of this clonotype. The chain recombines TRBV19 with TRBJ1-1; D call uncertain. The CDR3 consists of 13 residues. V gave up 4 bases and J gave up 0 bases, with 6 bases separating them. CDR1 is LNHDA, CDR2 SQIVND, per germline (reference sequence). The CDR3 region has the DNA TGTGCCAGTAGTAACTCACTGAACACTGAAGCTTTCTTT. Translation: CASSNSLNTEAFF.

This clonotype showed up many times. V is TRBV29-1 and J is TRBJ2-1; D unclear. CDR3 length equals 10 residues. Per the germline V gene, CDR1 is SQVTM and CDR2 is ANQGSEA. Trimming took off 7 bases at V and 9 bases at J, with 10 bases between the two ends. The CDR3 DNA is TGCAGCGCCCGAATCGGTGAGCAGTTCTTC. It is translated as CSARIGEQFF.

A few counts support this clonotype. V is TRBV25-1 and J is TRBJ2-7; TRBD1 matches 7 bases. This CDR3 contains 16 residues. Germline-derived CDR1 and CDR2 are MGHDK and SYGVNS. V lost 0 bases to trimming and J lost 6 bases; unmatched junction nucleotides: 11. In nucleotides, the CDR3 is TGTGCCAGCAGTGAATATACAGGGGCCCACTTTCCCGAGCAGTACTTC. Protein: CASSEYTGAHFPEQYF.

This clonotype was seen at least ten times. The chain employs TRBV5-1 and TRBJ1-1; D uncertain. The CDR3 is 12 residues long. Deletions cut 0 bases from V and 4 bases from J, with 4 bases between. The germline gives CDR1 SGHRS, CDR2 YFSETQ. The CDR3 spells CASSLDVTEAFF. The CDR3 DNA reads as TGCGCCAGCAGCTTGGACGTCACTGAAGCTTTCTTT.

This clonotype was detected a few times. This chain joins TRBV14 and TRBJ1-1; a possible D gene is TRBD1 (5 bases). Germline V gene lookup returns CDR1 SGHDN and CDR2 FVKESK. V lost 0 bases to trimming and J lost 3 bases, with 14 bases between them. CDR3 size: 16 residues. The chain's CDR3 is CASSQDSYRPHTEAFF. As DNA, the CDR3 is TGTGCCAGCAGCCAAGATTCGTACAGGCCGCACACTGAAGCTTTCTTT.

This clonotype was counted a few times. The rearrangement links TRBV2 to TRBJ2-1; no firm D call. The CDR3 contains 11 residues. CDR1 and CDR2 from the germline V gene are SNHLY and FYNNEI. Trimming shortened V by 8 bases and J by 0 bases, and 2 bases separated the two germline ends. CDR3 region: CASDSYNEQFF. CDR3 sequence (DNA): TGTGCCAGCGACTCCTACAATGAGCAGTTCTTC.

This clonotype was seen more than once but under ten times. This rearrangement joins TRBV11-2 to TRBJ2-2; D might be TRBD1 (6 bases). Per germline, CDR1 SGHAT and CDR2 FQNNGV. Trimming left V 7 bases short and J 6 bases short, with 18 bases between. CDR3 length: 15 residues. The CDR3 reads CASIKTGYGPGELFF. The CDR3 DNA reads as TGTGCCAGCATCAAAACAGGGTACGGACCCGGGGAGCTGTTTTTT.

The rearrangement uses TRBV28 and TRBJ2-7; D not resolved. The CDR3 length is 11 residues. CDR1 is MDHEN, CDR2 SYDVKM, per germline. The V gene lost 3 bases and the J gene lost 8 bases, with 8 bases spanning the gap. CDR3 nucleotide sequence: TGTGCCAGCAGTTTCCTCACCCAGCAGTACTTC. It translates to CASSFLTQQYF.

The table lists this clonotype with a few counts. The genes are TRBV4-3 and TRBJ2-1, with 10 bases identical to TRBD2. Germline V gene sequence: CDR1 LGHNA, CDR2 YSLEER. After removal of 3 bases from V and 7 bases from J, the junction contained 3 bases not matched to a gene. The CDR3 contains 14 residues. The CDR3 loop is CASSHSGGGNEQFF. The CDR3 DNA reads as TGCGCCAGCAGCCACAGCGGGGGGGGGAATGAGCAGTTCTTC.

This clonotype was found a few times. This chain uses TRBV25-1 with TRBJ2-3; D gene uncertain. V dropped 7 bases and J dropped 6 bases, with 14 bases sitting between them. The CDR3 is 13 residues long. Per the germline V gene, CDR1 is MGHDK and CDR2 is SYGVNS. This CDR3 is CASTPGRVDTQYF. The CDR3 DNA is TGTGCCAGCACCCCGGGCCGGGTGGATACGCAGTATTTT.

The rearrangement joins TRBV6-9 to TRBJ1-4; no definite D call. This CDR3 is 12 amino acids long. The germline V and J ends were trimmed by 8 bases and 5 bases, with 9 bases remaining between them. Looked up from germline, CDR1 is MNHGY and CDR2 is SVAAGI. DNA of the CDR3: TGTGCCAGCGCAGGCCTCAATGAAAAACTGTTTTTT. Translated: CASAGLNEKLFF.

This clonotype was counted many times. CDR3 sequence: CASSQEPPGTSEETQYF. DNA of the CDR3: TGCGCCAGCAGCCAAGAACCCCCCGGGACTAGCGAAGAGACCCAGTACTTC. The V and J genes are TRBV4-1 and TRBJ2-5; TRBD2 matches at 10 bases. The CDR3 is made up of 17 amino acids. Trimming removed 0 bases from V and 3 bases from J; junction bases left unmatched: 7. Germline V CDR1 and CDR2: MGHRA, YSYEKL.

The chain recombines TRBV6-5 with TRBJ1-5; D may be TRBD1 (5 bases). CDR3 length equals 15 residues. Deletions cut 3 bases from V and 5 bases from J, with 14 bases between. From germline, CDR1 is MNHEY and CDR2 SVGAGI. The CDR3 coding sequence is TGTGCCAGCAGTTATTCGGGAGGGGAGGATCAGCCCCAGCATTTT. Its translation is CASSYSGGEDQPQHF.

This clonotype was detected a few times. This CDR3 is CASSPWDNTEAFF. The CDR3 DNA follows: TGTGCCAGCAGCCCCTGGGACAACACTGAAGCTTTCTTT. The chain couples TRBV3-1 to TRBJ1-1; tentative D call: TRBD1 (5 bases). The CDR3 length is 13 residues. V lost 4 bases to trimming and J lost 2 bases, with 8 bases between them. The germline CDR1 and CDR2 sequences are LGHDT and YNNKEL (reference sequence).

This clonotype has only a few counts. The V and J genes are TRBV4-1 and TRBJ1-1; D is unresolved. The length of the CDR3 is 16 residues. The V and J ends lost 3 bases and 1 base respectively, with 15 bases between them. CDR1 and CDR2 from the germline V gene are MGHRA and YSYEKL. CDR3 loop: CASSHKEGHTNTEAFF. The CDR3 nucleotides are TGCGCCAGCAGCCATAAAGAGGGCCATACGAACACTGAAGCTTTCTTT.

The chain carries TRBV27 and TRBJ2-3; D gene ambiguous. Trimming cost V 3 bases and J 0 bases, with 7 bases left between them. There are 14 residues in the CDR3. Germline assignment: CDR1 MNHEY and CDR2 SMNVEV (reference sequence). The CDR3 reads CASSLLGSTDTQYF. CDR3 sequence (DNA): TGTGCCAGCAGTTTGCTGGGAAGCACAGATACGCAGTATTTT.